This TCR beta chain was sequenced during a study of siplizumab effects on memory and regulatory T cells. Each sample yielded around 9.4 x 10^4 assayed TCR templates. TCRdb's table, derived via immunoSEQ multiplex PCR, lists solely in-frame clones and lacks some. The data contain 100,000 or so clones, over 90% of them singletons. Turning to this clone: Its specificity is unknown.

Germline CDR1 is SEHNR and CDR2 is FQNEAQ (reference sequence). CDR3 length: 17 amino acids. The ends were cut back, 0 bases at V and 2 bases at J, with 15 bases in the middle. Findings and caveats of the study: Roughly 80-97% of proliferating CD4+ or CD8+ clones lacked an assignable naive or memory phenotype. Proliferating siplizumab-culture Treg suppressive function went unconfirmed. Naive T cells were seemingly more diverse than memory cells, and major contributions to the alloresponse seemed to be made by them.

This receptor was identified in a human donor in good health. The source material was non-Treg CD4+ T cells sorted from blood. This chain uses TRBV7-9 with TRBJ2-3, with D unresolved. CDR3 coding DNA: TGTGCCAGCAGCTTAGCGCTGAAGCAAGGGTTCACAGATACGCAGTATTTT. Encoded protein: CASSLALKQGFTDTQYF.